A single sample is the source of the 9 T cell receptor beta chains below, sequenced in a study of cytomegalovirus exposure and HLA in healthy donors. Vbeta (60) and Jbeta (13) primers were used in the PCR. Sequenced by immunoSEQ multiplex PCR; TCRdb stores in-frame clones only, minus some. Of more than 150,000 clones listed, approximately 85% are singletons. The specimen was PBMCs. These receptors originate from a man aged 18 to 30 in good health and CMV-seropositive.

The chain combines TRBV4-1 with TRBJ2-7, with 7 bases fitting TRBD1. J lost 2 bases, V lost 1 base, and 8 bases had no gene match. In germline, CDR1 is MGHRA, CDR2 YSYEKL. This CDR3 is 16 amino acids long. The CDR3 region has the DNA TGCGCCAGCAGCCAAGCAAGCGACAGGGCAACCTACGAGCAGTACTTC. It yields the protein CASSQASDRATYEQYF.

This clone was observed a few times. The J gene is TRBJ1-2, the V gene TRBV14; 7 nucleotides line up with TRBD1. Trimming at V came to 0 bases and at J to 4 bases, leaving 5 bases not matched to a gene. Germline V gives CDR1 SGHDN, CDR2 FVKESK. The CDR3 sequence is 15 residues long. This CDR3 is CASSQEPTGTYGYTF. The CDR3 DNA reads TGTGCCAGCAGCCAAGAACCGACAGGGACCTATGGCTACACCTTC.

The chain joins TRBV2 to TRBJ2-5; TRBD2 is a possible D gene (6 bases). The CDR3 totals 11 residues. Germline CDR1 and CDR2: SNHLY and FYNNEI. Trimming stripped 6 bases from V and 11 bases from J, with 13 bases between. The DNA of the CDR3 is TGTGCCAGCAGGGGGCGTCGGGAGCAGTACTTC. It translates to CASRGRREQYF. Drawing the rest from reference TRBV2 and TRBJ2-5, the complete variable domain is EPEVTQTPSHQVTQMGQEVILRCVPISNHLYFYWYRQILGQKVEFLVSFYNNEISEKSEIFDDQFSVERPDGSNFTLKIRSTKLEDSAMYFCASRGRREQYFGPGTRLLVL.

This rearrangement joins TRBV15 to TRBJ1-3; 8 positions agree with TRBD1. V was clipped by 8 bases and J by 7 bases; unmatched bases: 4. This CDR3 region has 12 residues. Looked up from germline, CDR1 is LNHNV and CDR2 is YYDKDF (reference sequence). In DNA, the CDR3 is TGTGCCACCCAGGGGGCGGGGAACACCATATATTTT. Translation gives CATQGAGNTIYF.

This chain joins TRBV9 and TRBJ2-3; possible D gene TRBD2, 7 bases. Germline V gives CDR1 SGDLS, CDR2 YYNGEE. The CDR3 covers 16 residues. Trimming stripped 0 bases from V and 3 bases from J, with 14 bases between. The chain's CDR3 is CASSVDGGGGTDTQYF. The CDR3 nucleotides are TGTGCCAGCAGCGTAGATGGGGGCGGGGGAACAGATACGCAGTATTTT.

The rearrangement links TRBV12-5 to TRBJ1-6; D is perhaps TRBD1 (6 bases). The CDR3 sequence is 13 residues long. The V end was cut by 6 bases, the J end by 8 bases, with 11 bases between. Germline values: CDR1 LGHNT, CDR2 FRNRAP. CDR3 sequence (DNA): TGTGCTAGTGGGTACTACAGGGATTCACCCCTCCACTTT. It translates to CASGYYRDSPLHF.

The chain recombines TRBV29-1 with TRBJ2-7; TRBD1 matches at 8 bases. Germline V gene sequence: CDR1 SQVTM, CDR2 ANQGSEA. The J segment lost 6 bases and the V segment lost 4 bases, leaving 11 bases of the junction unmatched. The CDR3 covers 14 residues. Written as DNA, the CDR3 is TGCAGCGTTGGGACAGGGTCAGTCTCGAGCGAGCAGTACTTC. It yields the protein CSVGTGSVSSEQYF.

The J gene is TRBJ1-2, the V gene TRBV27; weak D call: TRBD1 (6 bases). The CDR3 runs to 13 residues. V lost 4 bases and J 6 bases, leaving 12 bases between the germline ends. Per germline, CDR1 MNHEY and CDR2 SMNVEV (reference sequence). This chain's CDR3 is CASSYREMDGYTF. CDR3 DNA sequence: TGTGCCAGCAGTTACAGGGAGATGGATGGCTACACCTTC.

This sequence joins TRBV5-1 and TRBJ1-2; D gene ambiguous. The CDR3 extends over 13 amino acids. Germline V gene data show CDR1 as SGHRS and CDR2 as YFSETQ. V lost 0 bases and J 3 bases, leaving 6 bases between the germline ends. The CDR3: CASSLGPDYGYTF. The CDR3 DNA reads as TGCGCCAGCAGCTTGGGGCCCGACTATGGCTACACCTTC.